Presented here are 8 T cell receptor beta chains from one specimen sequenced in a study of blood T cells in healthy people across ages. Combining a sample-barcoded 5' primer with a J-beta primer mix, a second PCR ran for about 6 to 12 cycles. TCRdb reprocessed the 5' RACE reads with MiXCR, giving one entry per CDR3 protein. This table has roughly 700,000 distinct CDR3 sequences, roughly 25% appearing once. These data are also associated with another study on T cells of mothers and their children.

Sequencing input: blood. The receptor set was obtained from a boy aged 5 to 17 in good health.

This chain joins TRBV20-1 and TRBJ2-2, with no clear D. Germline-derived CDR1 and CDR2 are DFQATT and SNEGSKA (reference sequence). The V and J ends lost 1 base and 1 base respectively, with 4 bases between them. The length of the CDR3 is 13 residues. The CDR3, as DNA: TGCAGTGCTAGAGCCAGGAACACCGGGGAGCTGTTTTTT. Translated: CSARARNTGELFF.

The rearrangement uses TRBV7-9 and TRBJ2-1, with a possible D match to TRBD2 (5 bases). The CDR3 spans 13 residues. The V and J ends lost 1 base and 9 bases respectively, with 10 bases between them. Germline CDR1 is SEHNR and CDR2 is FQNEAQ (reference sequence). The CDR3, as DNA: TGTGCCAGCAGCTTAGGCGTAGCGTCTGAGCAGTTCTTC. The encoded protein is CASSLGVASEQFF.

This chain links TRBV10-3 with TRBJ2-5; D not certain. Trimming removed 3 bases at V and 5 bases at J, with 10 bases between. CDR1 and CDR2 (germline): ENHRY, SYGVKD. CDR3 length: 13 residues. DNA for the CDR3: TGTGCCATCAGTGAAACTCTCGAGGAGACCCAGTACTTC. Its translation: CAISETLEETQYF.

This clonotype was picked up a small number of times. V is TRBV6-6 and J is TRBJ1-4, with no clear D. The CDR3 totals 15 residues. Trimming took off 0 bases at V and 8 bases at J, with 13 bases between the two ends. Germline CDR1 reads MNHNY; CDR2 reads SVGAGI (reference sequence). The CDR3 protein is CASSYSMARGEKLFF. The CDR3 DNA sequence: TGTGCCAGCAGTTACTCGATGGCTAGAGGGGAAAAACTGTTTTTT.

This chain links TRBV5-1 with TRBJ2-5; D is uncertain. The DNA matches TRBJ2-7 better at its end, which makes the J call doubtful. The CDR3 totals 15 residues. Germline V CDR1 and CDR2: SGHRS, YFSETQ. The CDR3: CASSLLGIGSYEQYF. The CDR3 bases are TGCGCCAGCAGCTTGTTGGGAATTGGGTCCTACGAGCAGTACTTC.

The chain links TRBV6-9 to TRBJ1-5; D unclear. CDR1 is MNHGY and CDR2 is SVAAGI in the germline V gene. This CDR3 has 14 amino acids. The germline V and J ends were trimmed by 4 bases and 0 bases, with 7 bases remaining between them. The CDR3 reads CASSSQNSNQPQHF. CDR3 nucleotides: TGTGCCAGCAGTTCTCAAAATAGCAATCAGCCCCAGCATTTT.

The V call is TRBV7-3, the J call TRBJ2-5; unclear D gene. The J call may be incorrect, as the DNA end agrees better with TRBJ2-1. This CDR3 has 15 residues. Germline V lookup: CDR1 SGHTA, CDR2 FQGTGA. Written as DNA, the CDR3 is TGTGCCAGCAGCTTAAATCCTGGGGTGTACAATGAGCAGTTCTTC. Protein sequence: CASSLNPGVYNEQFF.

The rearrangement joins TRBV7-9 to TRBJ2-5; D gene ambiguous. The ends were cut back, 1 base at V and 7 bases at J, with 19 bases in the middle. In germline, CDR1 is SEHNR, CDR2 FQNEAQ (reference sequence). CDR3 length: 16 residues. This CDR3 reads CASSLGIASSERTQYF. In DNA form, the CDR3 reads TGTGCCAGCAGCTTAGGAATCGCATCGTCGGAGAGGACCCAGTACTTC.